This T cell receptor (beta chain) was sequenced during a study of blood T cell repertoires in COVID-19. Study overall: Italy, Spain and the United States were the sources of the convalescent and acute COVID-19 samples. Nucleic acid was either cDNA or gDNA, and it came from T cells, B-cell-depleted T cells, or PBMCs.

Germline CDR1 and CDR2: MDHEN and SYDVKM. The CDR3 covers 15 residues. V gave up 2 bases and J gave up 2 bases, with 10 bases separating them. This clone has a handful of counts. In the original workflow: Quantification of nucleated cells was approximated via reference gene primer amplification. Only in-frame clones appear in the TCRdb table, and some are missing; sequencing was by immunoSEQ multiplex PCR. Clone size and V and J calls were adopted from that table, with D and trimming inferred from the DNA. In the table there are 200,000 to 300,000 clones, approximately 80% of which are singletons. The rearrangement links TRBV28 to TRBJ2-4; TRBD2 is a possible D gene (5 bases). Material: peripheral blood. This clonotype was obtained from a woman between 70 and 85 years old with acute or convalescent COVID-19. CDR3 sequence reads: CASSLLRVTKNIQYF. The CDR3 DNA reads as TGTGCCAGCAGTTTACTGAGGGTGACCAAAAACATTCAGTACTTC.